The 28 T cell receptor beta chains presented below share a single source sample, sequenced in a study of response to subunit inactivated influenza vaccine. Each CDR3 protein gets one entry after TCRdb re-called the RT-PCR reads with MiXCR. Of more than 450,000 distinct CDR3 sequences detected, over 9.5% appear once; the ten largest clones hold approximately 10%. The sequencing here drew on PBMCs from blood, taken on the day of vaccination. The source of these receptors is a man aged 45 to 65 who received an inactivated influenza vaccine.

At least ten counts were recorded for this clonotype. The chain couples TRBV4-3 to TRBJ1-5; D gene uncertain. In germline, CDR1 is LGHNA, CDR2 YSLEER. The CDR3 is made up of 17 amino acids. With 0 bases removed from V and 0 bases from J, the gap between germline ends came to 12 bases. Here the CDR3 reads CASSQDRADYSNQPQHF. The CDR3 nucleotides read TGCGCCAGCAGCCAAGATCGGGCAGACTATAGCAATCAGCCCCAGCATTTT.

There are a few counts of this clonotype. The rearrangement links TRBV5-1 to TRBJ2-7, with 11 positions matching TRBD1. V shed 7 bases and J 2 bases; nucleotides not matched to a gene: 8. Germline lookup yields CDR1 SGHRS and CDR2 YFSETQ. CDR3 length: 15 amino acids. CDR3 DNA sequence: TGCGCCAGCGGGCCCGGGACAGGGGGTGCCTACGAGCAGTACTTC. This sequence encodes CASGPGTGGAYEQYF. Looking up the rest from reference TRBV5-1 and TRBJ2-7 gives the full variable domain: KAGVTQTPRYLIKTRGQQVTLSCSPISGHRSVSWYQQTPGQGLQFLFEYFSETQRNKGNFPGRFSGRQFSNSRSEMNVSTLELGDSALYLCASGPGTGGAYEQYFGPGTRLTVT.

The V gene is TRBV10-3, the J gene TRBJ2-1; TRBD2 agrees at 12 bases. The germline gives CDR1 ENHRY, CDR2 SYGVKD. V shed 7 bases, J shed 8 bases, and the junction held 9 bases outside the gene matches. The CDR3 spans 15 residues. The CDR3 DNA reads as TGTGCCATCAAAAAGACTAGCGGGGGACAATATGAGCAGTTCTTC. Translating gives CAIKKTSGGQYEQFF.

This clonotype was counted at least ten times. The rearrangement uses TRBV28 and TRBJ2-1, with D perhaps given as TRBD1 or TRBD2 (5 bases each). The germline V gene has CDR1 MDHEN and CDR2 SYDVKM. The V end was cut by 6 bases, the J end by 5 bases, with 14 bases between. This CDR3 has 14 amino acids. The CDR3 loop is CASRADTPNNEQFF. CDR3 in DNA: TGTGCCAGCAGAGCGGACACACCAAACAATGAGCAGTTCTTC. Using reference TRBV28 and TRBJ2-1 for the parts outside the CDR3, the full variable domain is DVKVTQSSRYLVKRTGEKVFLECVQDMDHENMFWYRQDPGLGLRLIYFSYDVKMKEKGDIPEGYSVSREKKERFSLILESASTNQTSMYLCASRADTPNNEQFFGPGTRLTVL.

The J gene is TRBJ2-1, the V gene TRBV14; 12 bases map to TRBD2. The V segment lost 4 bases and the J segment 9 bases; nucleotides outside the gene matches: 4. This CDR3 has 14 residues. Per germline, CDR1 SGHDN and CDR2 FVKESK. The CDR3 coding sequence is TGTGCCAGCAGCCCGAGACTAGCGGGAGCTGAGCAGTTCTTC. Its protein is CASSPRLAGAEQFF.

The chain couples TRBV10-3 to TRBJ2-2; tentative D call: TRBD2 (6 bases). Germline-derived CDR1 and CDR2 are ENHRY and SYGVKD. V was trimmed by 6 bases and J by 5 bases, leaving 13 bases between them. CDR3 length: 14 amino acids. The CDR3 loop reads CAIRGRTGTGELFF. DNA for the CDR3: TGTGCCATCAGGGGGAGGACGGGAACCGGGGAGCTGTTTTTT.

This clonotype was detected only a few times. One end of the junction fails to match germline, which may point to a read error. CDR3 protein: CASSQDGRGAKNIQSF. CDR3 in DNA: TGTGCCAGCAGCCAAGATGGTCGGGGAGCCAAAAACATTCAGTCCTTC. This chain joins TRBV3-1 and TRBJ2-4; TRBD2 is a possible D gene (5 bases). Germline V lookup: CDR1 LGHDT, CDR2 YNNKEL (reference sequence). This CDR3 is 16 amino acids long.

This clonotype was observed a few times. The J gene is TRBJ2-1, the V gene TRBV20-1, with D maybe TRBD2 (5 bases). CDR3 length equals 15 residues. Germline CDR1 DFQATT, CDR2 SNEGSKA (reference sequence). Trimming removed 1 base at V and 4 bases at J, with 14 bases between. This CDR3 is CSARGGRKTYNEQFF. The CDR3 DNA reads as TGCAGTGCTAGAGGAGGGAGAAAGACGTACAATGAGCAGTTCTTC.

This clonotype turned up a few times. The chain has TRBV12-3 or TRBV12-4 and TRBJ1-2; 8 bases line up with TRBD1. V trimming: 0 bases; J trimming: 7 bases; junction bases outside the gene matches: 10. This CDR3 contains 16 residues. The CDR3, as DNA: TGTGCCAGCAGTTTAGCTCCAGGGGGCACTTTTGGTGGCTACACCTTC. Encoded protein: CASSLAPGGTFGGYTF.

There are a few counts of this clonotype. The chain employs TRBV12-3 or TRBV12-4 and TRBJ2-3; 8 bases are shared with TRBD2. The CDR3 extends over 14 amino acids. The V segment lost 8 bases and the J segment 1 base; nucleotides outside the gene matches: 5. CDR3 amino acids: CASVPGLGTDTQYF. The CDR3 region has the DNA TGTGCCAGCGTTCCGGGACTAGGCACAGATACGCAGTATTTT.

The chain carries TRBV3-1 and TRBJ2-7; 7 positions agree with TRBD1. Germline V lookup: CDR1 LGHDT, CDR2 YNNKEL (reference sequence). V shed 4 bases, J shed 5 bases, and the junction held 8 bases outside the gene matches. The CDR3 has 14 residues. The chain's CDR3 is CASSRGQTLHEQYF. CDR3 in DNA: TGTGCCAGCAGCCGGGGACAGACTCTCCACGAGCAGTACTTC.

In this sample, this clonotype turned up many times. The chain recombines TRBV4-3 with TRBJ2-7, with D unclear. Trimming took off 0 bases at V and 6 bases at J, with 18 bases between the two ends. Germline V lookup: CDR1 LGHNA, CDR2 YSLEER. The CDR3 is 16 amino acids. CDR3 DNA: TGCGCCAGCAGCCAAGATTTAACTTCTCAGTCGGGCGAGCAGTACTTC. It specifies CASSQDLTSQSGEQYF.

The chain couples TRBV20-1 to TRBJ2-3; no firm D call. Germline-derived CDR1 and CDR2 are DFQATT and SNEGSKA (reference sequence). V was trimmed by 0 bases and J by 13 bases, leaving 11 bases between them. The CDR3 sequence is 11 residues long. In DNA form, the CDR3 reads TGCAGTGCTAGAGATCCGCCCATTGAGTATTTT. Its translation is CSARDPPIEYF.

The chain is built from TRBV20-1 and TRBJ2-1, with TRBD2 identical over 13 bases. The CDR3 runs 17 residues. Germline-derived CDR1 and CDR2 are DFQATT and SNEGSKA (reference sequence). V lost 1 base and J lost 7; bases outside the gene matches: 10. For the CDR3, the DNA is TGCAGTGCTAGAGGTACTAGCGGGAGGGCCCTAGGAAATGAGCAGTTCTTC. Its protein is CSARGTSGRALGNEQFF.

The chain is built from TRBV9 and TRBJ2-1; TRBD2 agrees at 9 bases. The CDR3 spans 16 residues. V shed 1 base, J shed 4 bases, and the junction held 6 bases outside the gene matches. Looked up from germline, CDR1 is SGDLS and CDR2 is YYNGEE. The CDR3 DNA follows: TGTGCCAGCAGCGTACATAGCGGGGGCCTATACAATGAGCAGTTCTTC. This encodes CASSVHSGGLYNEQFF.

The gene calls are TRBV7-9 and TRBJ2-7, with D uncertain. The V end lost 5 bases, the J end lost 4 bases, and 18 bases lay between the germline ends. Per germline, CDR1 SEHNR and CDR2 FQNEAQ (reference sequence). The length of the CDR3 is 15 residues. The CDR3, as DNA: TGTGCCAGCAGCCGATTATCCGGGCTCAAATACGAGCAGTACTTC. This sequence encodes CASSRLSGLKYEQYF.

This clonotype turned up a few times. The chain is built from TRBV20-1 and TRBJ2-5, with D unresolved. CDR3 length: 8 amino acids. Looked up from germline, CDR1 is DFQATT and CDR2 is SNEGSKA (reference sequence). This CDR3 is CRPSTGYF. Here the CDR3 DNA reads TGCAGGCCGAGCACCGGGTACTTC.

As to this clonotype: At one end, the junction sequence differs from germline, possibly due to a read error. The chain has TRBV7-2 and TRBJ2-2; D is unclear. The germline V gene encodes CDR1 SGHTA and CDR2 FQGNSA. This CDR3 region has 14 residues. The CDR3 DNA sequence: TGTGCCAGCATCTTAGCTTTTGGGGCCGGGGAGCTGTTTTTT. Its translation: CASILAFGAGELFF.

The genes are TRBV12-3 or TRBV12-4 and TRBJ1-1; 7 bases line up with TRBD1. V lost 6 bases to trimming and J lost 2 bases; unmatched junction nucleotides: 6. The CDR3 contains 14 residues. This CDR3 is CASRQGGANTEAFF. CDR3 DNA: TGTGCCAGCAGGCAGGGGGGGGCAAACACTGAAGCTTTCTTT.

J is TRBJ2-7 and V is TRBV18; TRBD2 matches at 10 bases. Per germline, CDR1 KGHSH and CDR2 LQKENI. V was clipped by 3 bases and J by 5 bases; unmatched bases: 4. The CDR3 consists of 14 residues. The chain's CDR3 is CASSPASGGDEQYF. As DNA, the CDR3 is TGTGCCAGCTCACCTGCTAGCGGGGGCGACGAGCAGTACTTC.

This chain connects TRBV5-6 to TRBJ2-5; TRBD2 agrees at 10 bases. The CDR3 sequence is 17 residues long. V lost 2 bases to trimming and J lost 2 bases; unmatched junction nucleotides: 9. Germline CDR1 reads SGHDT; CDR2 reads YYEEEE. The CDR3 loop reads CASSLPPGLAPQETQYF. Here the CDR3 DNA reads TGTGCCAGCAGCTTACCACCGGGACTAGCGCCTCAAGAGACCCAGTACTTC.

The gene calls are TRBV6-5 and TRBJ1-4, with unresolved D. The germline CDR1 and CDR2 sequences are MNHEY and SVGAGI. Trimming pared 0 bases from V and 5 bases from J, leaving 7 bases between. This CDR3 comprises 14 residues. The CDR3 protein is CASSYSGENEKLFF. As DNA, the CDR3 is TGTGCCAGCAGTTACTCGGGTGAAAATGAAAAACTGTTTTTT.

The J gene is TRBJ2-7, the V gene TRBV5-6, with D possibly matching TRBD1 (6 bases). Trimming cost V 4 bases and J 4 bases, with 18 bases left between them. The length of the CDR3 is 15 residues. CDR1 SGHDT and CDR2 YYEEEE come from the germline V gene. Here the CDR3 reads CASSGGPLKPYEQYF. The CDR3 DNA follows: TGTGCCAGCAGCGGGGGCCCTTTGAAACCTTACGAGCAGTACTTC.

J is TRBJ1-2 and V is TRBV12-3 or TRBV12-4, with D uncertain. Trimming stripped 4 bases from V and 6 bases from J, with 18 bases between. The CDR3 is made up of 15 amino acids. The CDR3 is CASSSWAEKPHGYTF. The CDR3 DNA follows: TGTGCCAGCAGTTCATGGGCCGAAAAACCGCATGGCTACACCTTC.

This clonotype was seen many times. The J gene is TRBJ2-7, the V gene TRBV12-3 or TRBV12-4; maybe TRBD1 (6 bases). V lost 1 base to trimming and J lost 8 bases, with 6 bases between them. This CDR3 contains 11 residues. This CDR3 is CASSLGGQQYF. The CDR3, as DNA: TGTGCCAGCAGTTTAGGGGGGCAGCAGTACTTC.

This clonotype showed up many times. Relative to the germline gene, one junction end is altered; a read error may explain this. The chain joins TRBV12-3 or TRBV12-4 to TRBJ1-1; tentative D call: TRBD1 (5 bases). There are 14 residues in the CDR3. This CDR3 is CASSLTGLNTEAFF. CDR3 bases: TGCGCCAGCAGCTTGACGGGGCTGAACACTGAAGCTTTCTTT.

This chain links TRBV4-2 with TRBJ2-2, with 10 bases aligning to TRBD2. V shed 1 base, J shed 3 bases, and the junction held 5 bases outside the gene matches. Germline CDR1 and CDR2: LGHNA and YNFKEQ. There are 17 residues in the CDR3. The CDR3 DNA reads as TGTGCCAGCAGCCAAGCGGTCCTAGCGGGGGACACCGGGGAGCTGTTTTTT. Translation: CASSQAVLAGDTGELFF.

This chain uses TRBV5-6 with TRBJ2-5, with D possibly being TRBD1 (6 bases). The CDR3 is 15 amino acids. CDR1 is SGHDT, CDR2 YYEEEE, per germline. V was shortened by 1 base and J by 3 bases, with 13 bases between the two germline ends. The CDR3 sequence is CASSLYLDSEETQYF. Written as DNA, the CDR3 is TGTGCCAGCAGCTTGTATTTGGACAGCGAAGAGACCCAGTACTTC.